The 20 T cell receptor beta chains below all came from one sample that was sequenced in a study of blood T cell repertoires in COVID-19. The method was immunoSEQ multiplex PCR; TCRdb's version includes in-frame clones alone and lacks a portion of them. The data contain over 55,000 clones, roughly 80% of them singletons. Sequenced: peripheral blood. The receptors come from a man older than 75 with COVID-19, enrolled during active disease.

The chain combines TRBV7-7 with TRBJ2-5; the match to TRBD1 covers 8 bases. Germline CDR1 and CDR2: SSHAT and FNYEAQ (reference sequence). This CDR3 has 14 amino acids. The J segment lost 1 base and the V segment lost 5 bases, leaving 3 bases of the junction unmatched. The CDR3 loop reads CASSRTGPQETQYF. CDR3 bases: TGTGCCAGCAGCCGGACAGGGCCCCAAGAGACCCAGTACTTC.

V is TRBV18 and J is TRBJ1-4, with 7 nucleotides matching TRBD1. Trimming cost V 4 bases and J 1 base; bases outside gene matches: 9. CDR1 and CDR2 (germline): KGHSH, LQKENI. This CDR3 is 17 amino acids long. Here the CDR3 reads CASSLSAGGGTNEKLFF. The CDR3 coding sequence is TGTGCCAGCTCACTCTCGGCAGGGGGTGGAACTAATGAAAAACTGTTTTTT. Variable domain in full (rest from reference TRBV18 and TRBJ1-4): NAGVMQNPRHLVRRRGQEARLRCSPMKGHSHVYWYRQLPEEGLKFMVYLQKENIIDESGMPKERFSAEFPKEGPSILRIQQVVRGDSAAYFCASSLSAGGGTNEKLFFGSGTQLSVL.

The CDR3 loop reads CASSSTWTGAINYGYTF. The DNA for the CDR3 is TGCGCCAGCAGCTCCACGTGGACAGGGGCTATTAACTATGGCTACACCTTC. This chain links TRBV5-1 with TRBJ1-2, with 9 bases that match TRBD1. The CDR3 contains 17 residues. Germline CDR1 is SGHRS and CDR2 is YFSETQ. V dropped 3 bases and J dropped 1; count of bases not matched to a gene: 10.

The V call is TRBV19, the J call TRBJ1-2, with D possibly matching TRBD1 (6 bases). The length of the CDR3 is 14 residues. Per germline, CDR1 LNHDA and CDR2 SQIVND (reference sequence). V lost 3 bases, J lost 8 bases, and 16 bases lay in between. The CDR3 region has the DNA TGTGCCAGTAGTATCTTCGACAGGATGGAGGGCTACACCTTC. Its protein product is CASSIFDRMEGYTF. The variable domain in full, completed from reference TRBV19 and TRBJ1-2, reads DGGITQSPKYLFRKEGQNVTLSCEQNLNHDAMYWYRQDPGQGLRLIYYSQIVNDFQKGDIAEGYSVSREKKESFPLTVTSAQKNPTAFYLCASSIFDRMEGYTFGSGTRLTVV.

The chain carries TRBV11-2 and TRBJ2-1, with D possibly TRBD2 on 6 matching bases. With 2 bases removed from V and 2 bases from J, the gap between germline ends came to 13 bases. Germline assignment: CDR1 SGHAT and CDR2 FQNNGV. CDR3 length: 16 amino acids. In nucleotides, the CDR3 is TGTGCCAGCAGCTTAAGGGCGGGGAATACCTACAATGAGCAGTTCTTC. Its translation: CASSLRAGNTYNEQFF. Based on the CDR3 plus reference TRBV11-2 and TRBJ2-1, the full variable domain is EAGVAQSPRYKIIEKRQSVAFWCNPISGHATLYWYQQILGQGPKLLIQFQNNGVVDDSQLPKDRFSAERLKGVDSTLKIQPAKLEDSAVYLCASSLRAGNTYNEQFFGPGTRLTVL.

The V call is TRBV19, the J call TRBJ2-1, with 7 bases that match TRBD2. The ends lost 4 bases at V and 4 bases at J; junction bases unmatched: 10. CDR1 is LNHDA and CDR2 is SQIVND in the germline V gene (reference sequence). The CDR3 spans 16 residues. CDR3 amino acids: CASSKTYSGLYNEQFF. The CDR3, as DNA: TGTGCCAGTAGTAAAACCTATAGCGGGCTATACAATGAGCAGTTCTTC. The whole variable domain, filled in from reference TRBV19 and TRBJ2-1, reads DGGITQSPKYLFRKEGQNVTLSCEQNLNHDAMYWYRQDPGQGLRLIYYSQIVNDFQKGDIAEGYSVSREKKESFPLTVTSAQKNPTAFYLCASSKTYSGLYNEQFFGPGTRLTVL.

The V and J genes are TRBV9 and TRBJ2-1, with TRBD2 matching 8 bases. The CDR3 totals 15 residues. The V gene's germline CDR1 is SGDLS and CDR2 YYNGEE. The ends lost 5 bases at V and 4 bases at J; junction bases unmatched: 8. The CDR3 here is CASSLGGASYNEQFF. Here the CDR3 DNA reads TGTGCCAGCAGTCTCGGGGGGGCGTCGTACAATGAGCAGTTCTTC.

This rearrangement joins TRBV7-2 to TRBJ2-7; 7 bases are shared with TRBD1. The CDR3 covers 15 residues. V gave up 1 base and J gave up 0 bases; unmatched junction bases: 3. Germline V gives CDR1 SGHTA, CDR2 FQGNSA. CDR3 sequence: CASSLGQGLSYEQYF. Written as DNA, the CDR3 is TGTGCCAGCAGCTTAGGACAGGGCCTCTCCTACGAGCAGTACTTC.

This clone showed up just once. The gene calls are TRBV28 and TRBJ2-7, with D perhaps matching TRBD2 (5 bases). The germline V gene encodes CDR1 MDHEN and CDR2 SYDVKM. V lost 3 bases and J lost 4, with 13 bases in between. This CDR3 spans 14 amino acids. The CDR3 DNA is TGTGCCAGCAGTTTCTCCGGGATCGGGTACGAGCAGTACTTC. Its protein product is CASSFSGIGYEQYF.

The chain couples TRBV10-2 to TRBJ2-5; maybe TRBD2 (5 bases). Between the trimmed V and J ends, which lost 4 bases and 5 bases, there was a span of 11 bases. From germline, CDR1 is WSHSY and CDR2 SAAADI. There are 13 residues in the CDR3. In DNA form, the CDR3 reads TGCGCCAGCAGTGGACAATCGGGGGAGACCCAGTACTTC. The encoded protein is CASSGQSGETQYF.

Of note for this clone: At one of its ends the junction is not consistent with the germline gene, which may arise from a read error. V usage is TRBV23-1 and J usage is TRBJ1-6; TRBD1 aligns across 9 bases. TRBV23-1 is recorded as an ORF, its role being uncertain. The CDR3 is made up of 17 amino acids. The CDR3 region is CASSQSTGGKDKSPLHF. The DNA of the CDR3 is TGCGCCAGCAGTCAATCGACAGGGGGGAAGGATAAATCACCCCTCCACTTT.

This chain uses TRBV11-3 with TRBJ2-1; D remains ambiguous. In germline, CDR1 is SGHNT, CDR2 YENEEA. The CDR3 totals 16 residues. V gave up 0 bases and J gave up 0 bases, with 9 bases separating them. CDR3 DNA sequence: TGTGCCAGCAGCTTAGACGCGCGGAGCTCCTACAATGAGCAGTTCTTC. As protein: CASSLDARSSYNEQFF.

The chain joins TRBV4-3 to TRBJ2-3; 8 bases line up with TRBD2. The CDR3 is made up of 16 amino acids. V trimming: 0 bases; J trimming: 7 bases; junction bases outside the gene matches: 9. Germline V gene data show CDR1 as LGHNA and CDR2 as YSLEER. The CDR3 here is CASSQDSGRAYNTQYF. In DNA form, the CDR3 reads TGCGCCAGCAGCCAAGACTCCGGGAGGGCCTATAATACGCAGTATTTT.

The chain is built from TRBV29-1 and TRBJ1-4; D remains unclear. CDR3 length: 13 residues. V lost 4 bases and J 8 bases, leaving 14 bases between the germline ends. Germline values: CDR1 SQVTM, CDR2 ANQGSEA. CDR3 residues: CSVGGQRKEKLFF. The CDR3 DNA follows: TGCAGCGTTGGAGGGCAGAGAAAGGAAAAACTGTTTTTT.

The chain carries TRBV2 and TRBJ1-1, with D possibly being TRBD1 (5 bases). V dropped 6 bases and J dropped 4 bases, with 18 bases sitting between them. The CDR3 has 15 residues. The germline V gene encodes CDR1 SNHLY and CDR2 FYNNEI. The CDR3 spells CASSPRGRGLTEAFF. In DNA, the CDR3 is TGTGCCAGCAGCCCTAGGGGCCGGGGACTCACTGAAGCTTTCTTT. Based on the CDR3 plus reference TRBV2 and TRBJ1-1, the full variable domain is EPEVTQTPSHQVTQMGQEVILRCVPISNHLYFYWYRQILGQKVEFLVSFYNNEISEKSEIFDDQFSVERPDGSNFTLKIRSTKLEDSAMYFCASSPRGRGLTEAFFGQGTRLTVV.

This chain joins TRBV12-5 and TRBJ1-1; D is possibly TRBD1 (5 bases). The V and J ends lost 5 bases and 0 bases respectively, with 10 bases between them. CDR3 size: 14 residues. Germline assignment: CDR1 LGHNT and CDR2 FRNRAP. CDR3 in DNA: TGTGCTAGTGGTGTCGGACAAATGAACACTGAAGCTTTCTTT. It translates to CASGVGQMNTEAFF. The full variable domain, its missing parts supplied by reference TRBV12-5 and TRBJ1-1, is DARVTQTPRHKVTEMGQEVTMRCQPILGHNTVFWYRQTMMQGLELLAYFRNRAPLDDSGMPKDRFSAEMPDATLATLKIQPSEPRDSAVYFCASGVGQMNTEAFFGQGTRLTVV.

V usage is TRBV4-3 and J usage is TRBJ2-6; 9 bases fit TRBD2. The germline CDR1 and CDR2 sequences are LGHNA and YSLEER. The CDR3 spans 18 residues. Losses at the gene ends were 4 bases for V and 2 bases for J; bases not matched to a gene: 9. Written as DNA, the CDR3 is TGCGCCAGCAGCCCGGGGTTAGCGGGAGACGCTGGGGCCAACGTCCTGACTTTC. Translated: CASSPGLAGDAGANVLTF.

The chain recombines TRBV7-9 with TRBJ2-5, with 12 positions matching TRBD2. The CDR3 runs to 16 residues. The V and J ends lost 5 bases and 1 base, in that order; junction bases with no gene match: 5. Germline lookup yields CDR1 SEHNR and CDR2 FQNEAQ (reference sequence). The CDR3 sequence: CASSILAGGLQETQYF. The CDR3, as DNA: TGTGCCAGCAGCATCCTAGCGGGGGGGCTCCAAGAGACCCAGTACTTC.

The J gene is TRBJ1-1, the V gene TRBV2; 8 bases align to TRBD1. The germline V gene has CDR1 SNHLY and CDR2 FYNNEI. The CDR3 is made up of 15 amino acids. The V and J ends lost 7 bases and 4 bases, in that order; junction bases with no gene match: 11. CDR3 coding DNA: TGTGCCAGCAAAGTAACAGGGGGAGAGGGCACTGAAGCTTTCTTT. Amino acids: CASKVTGGEGTEAFF.

V and J are TRBV19 and TRBJ2-5; D may be TRBD2 (5 bases). The CDR3 extends over 16 amino acids. The V and J ends lost 4 bases and 6 bases respectively, with 21 bases between them. Per the germline V gene, CDR1 is LNHDA and CDR2 is SQIVND (reference sequence). The CDR3 here is CASSTGQGGSTKTQYF. In DNA, the CDR3 is TGTGCCAGTAGTACCGGGCAAGGTGGGAGCACGAAGACCCAGTACTTC.